This T cell receptor beta chain was profiled in a study of T cells in Graves' hyperthyroidism and ophthalmopathy. Study results and caveats: Blood also carried most thyroid clonotypes expanded above 0.001. Patients with ophthalmopathy were separated from those with stable hyperthyroidism by a 13 V-J model.

The CDR3 has 15 residues. Unmatched junction bases numbered 6, after V lost 3 bases and J lost 2 bases. Germline CDR1 reads MNHEY; CDR2 reads SVGAGI. TCR beta CDR3 regions were amplified from RNA transcripts. First-round RT-PCR targeting the TCR CDR3 was performed with the HTBI primer set. TCRdb independently ran MiXCR on the multiplex PCR reads; one entry per CDR3 protein. The sample carries 370,000 or so distinct CDR3 sequences, about a sixth recorded once. This clonotype turned up a few times. Its antigen is not identified. The sample consisted of blood. The gene calls are TRBV6-5 and TRBJ2-7; 8 nucleotides match TRBD1. The source is a woman aged 18-35 years with Graves' hyperthyroidism that later progressed to Graves' ophthalmopathy. In DNA form, the CDR3 reads TGTGCCAGCAGTTATGCAGGGGGCGCGACCTACGAGCAGTACTTC. Translating gives CASSYAGGATYEQYF.